The 27 T cell receptor beta chains below come from one sample, sequenced in a study of cytomegalovirus exposure and HLA in healthy donors. The assay was immunoSEQ multiplex PCR, and TCRdb's table has in-frame clones only and misses some. The table records roughly 120,000 clones, approximately 89% of them present only once. The sequenced sample was PBMCs. Every receptor here comes from a woman younger than 30 in good health and CMV-seronegative.

The V call is TRBV19, the J call TRBJ2-3; possible D gene TRBD2, 6 bases. Germline CDR1 LNHDA, CDR2 SQIVND (reference sequence). This CDR3 has 16 amino acids. V lost 0 bases, J lost 2 bases, and 12 bases lay in between. The CDR3 loop reads CASSIEGTLNTDTQYF. The CDR3 DNA reads as TGTGCCAGTAGTATAGAGGGGACTCTGAACACAGATACGCAGTATTTT.

This rearrangement joins TRBV2 to TRBJ2-3, with a tentative D call TRBD1 (6 bases). V was clipped by 7 bases and J by 2 bases, with 22 bases between them. The CDR3 is 17 amino acids. Germline CDR1 SNHLY, CDR2 FYNNEI. CDR3 nucleotides: TGTGCCAGCATCAAAAGCCGGACAGCCCTTCACACAGATACGCAGTATTTT. Encoded protein: CASIKSRTALHTDTQYF.

The rearrangement uses TRBV6-4 and TRBJ2-3, with 8 bases lining up with TRBD2. There are 14 residues in the CDR3. The ends lost 4 bases at V and 6 bases at J; junction bases unmatched: 6. Germline CDR1 and CDR2: MRHNA and SNTAGT. Here the CDR3 reads CASSAIGRGDTQYF. CDR3 DNA: TGTGCCAGCAGTGCCATCGGGAGGGGGGATACGCAGTATTTT.

The chain employs TRBV27 and TRBJ2-5; TRBD2 aligns across 11 bases. The V gene's germline CDR1 is MNHEY and CDR2 SMNVEV (reference sequence). The J segment lost 2 bases and the V segment lost 0 bases, leaving 5 bases of the junction unmatched. CDR3 size: 17 residues. The CDR3 sequence: CASSLSPGLAVQETQYF. The CDR3 nucleotides read TGTGCCAGCAGTTTATCCCCGGGACTAGCGGTTCAAGAGACCCAGTACTTC.

V gene TRBV4-1 combines with J gene TRBJ1-6; TRBD1 agrees at 9 bases. Per germline, CDR1 MGHRA and CDR2 YSYEKL. The trim removed 0 bases at V and 9 bases at J, leaving 12 bases unmatched. The CDR3 totals 18 residues. In nucleotides, the CDR3 is TGCGCCAGCAGCCAAGATTTTTCGGGGACAGGGACCTTTTCACCCCTCCACTTT. As protein: CASSQDFSGTGTFSPLHF.

The V and J genes are TRBV5-1 and TRBJ1-1; the match to TRBD1 covers 8 bases. CDR1 is SGHRS, CDR2 YFSETQ, per germline. V lost 3 bases to trimming and J lost 1 base; unmatched junction nucleotides: 5. The CDR3 loop spans 15 amino acids. The CDR3 protein is CASSWGRGPNTEAFF. The CDR3 coding sequence is TGCGCCAGCAGCTGGGGCAGGGGGCCGAACACTGAAGCTTTCTTT.

The V gene is TRBV19, the J gene TRBJ2-3; D unresolved. This CDR3 region has 15 residues. Between the trimmed V and J ends, which lost 7 bases and 1 base, there was a span of 15 bases. In germline, CDR1 is LNHDA, CDR2 SQIVND (reference sequence). CDR3: CASTRSVEGTDTQYF. The CDR3 nucleotides are TGTGCCAGTACCCGCTCGGTTGAAGGCACAGATACGCAGTATTTT.

In this sample, this clone turned up many times. This chain links TRBV4-2 with TRBJ1-3, with a possible D match to TRBD1 (6 bases). The germline V gene has CDR1 LGHNA and CDR2 YNFKEQ. V lost 0 bases and J lost 4, with 13 bases in between. This CDR3 contains 16 residues. The CDR3 here is CASSQDFTGQGNTIYF. As DNA, the CDR3 is TGTGCCAGCAGCCAAGATTTCACAGGGCAAGGAAACACCATATATTTT.

The chain couples TRBV19 to TRBJ1-2, with D tentatively TRBD1 (5 bases). Germline loops: CDR1 LNHDA, CDR2 SQIVND (reference sequence). This CDR3 has 14 residues. The germline V and J ends were trimmed by 1 base and 4 bases, with 10 bases remaining between them. The CDR3 loop is CASSIADRPYGYTF. The CDR3 DNA reads TGTGCCAGTAGTATAGCCGACAGACCCTATGGCTACACCTTC.

The table lists this clone with a count of one. V is TRBV7-8 and J is TRBJ1-1; weak D call: TRBD1 (5 bases). This CDR3 contains 12 residues. Germline V gene sequence: CDR1 SGHVS, CDR2 FQNEAQ. The V and J ends lost 3 bases and 13 bases respectively, with 15 bases between them. The CDR3 loop reads CASSLGGSESFF. The CDR3 coding sequence is TGTGCCAGCAGCTTGGGGGGGTCGGAGAGTTTCTTT.

The gene calls are TRBV6-6 and TRBJ1-3, with D possibly TRBD1 on 6 matching bases. The CDR3 has 14 residues. The V gene's germline CDR1 is MNHNY and CDR2 SVGAGI (reference sequence). V shed 5 bases and J shed 1 base, with 9 bases lying between them. CDR3 in DNA: TGTGCCAGCAGTCCCGGACAGTCTGGAAACACCATATATTTT. It encodes CASSPGQSGNTIYF.

This rearrangement joins TRBV27 to TRBJ2-1; D is perhaps TRBD1 (6 bases). CDR3 length: 14 residues. Trimming took 6 bases from V and 7 from J, leaving 16 bases between them. Germline CDR1 is MNHEY and CDR2 is SMNVEV (reference sequence). CDR3 nucleotide sequence: TGTGCCAGCAGCCTGCCAGGGGCGATGAATGAGCAGTTCTTC. Translation: CASSLPGAMNEQFF.

This chain connects TRBV28 to TRBJ1-3; D unresolved. V shed 2 bases and J shed 2 bases, with 7 bases lying between them. CDR3 length: 14 residues. In germline, CDR1 is MDHEN, CDR2 SYDVKM. The CDR3 is CASSLPGTGNTIYF. CDR3 sequence (DNA): TGTGCCAGCAGTTTACCGGGAACTGGAAACACCATATATTTT.

In its sample, this clone was seen once. The chain joins TRBV25-1 to TRBJ2-7; 7 positions match TRBD1. The trim removed 6 bases at V and 2 bases at J, leaving 4 bases unmatched. The CDR3 covers 13 residues. Germline CDR1 is MGHDK and CDR2 is SYGVNS. The CDR3 region has the DNA TGTGCCAGCAGGGGGACAGCCGCCTACGAGCAGTACTTC. This sequence encodes CASRGTAAYEQYF.

This chain uses TRBV4-1 with TRBJ2-2; tentative D call: TRBD1 (5 bases). In germline, CDR1 is MGHRA, CDR2 YSYEKL. The CDR3 is 17 residues long. With 2 bases removed from V and 1 base from J, the gap between germline ends came to 14 bases. As DNA, the CDR3 is TGCGCCAGCAGCCAACAACAGGCCTTTGTGAACACCGGGGAGCTGTTTTTT. Translation gives CASSQQQAFVNTGELFF.

This clone was seen a handful of times. The CDR3 DNA reads TGTGCCAGCACCGGGGACAGGGGAAATTCACCCCTCCACTTT. Translating it yields CASTGDRGNSPLHF. The chain joins TRBV6-5 to TRBJ1-6; 10 nucleotides match TRBD1. The CDR3 has 14 amino acids. The J segment lost 7 bases and the V segment lost 7 bases, leaving 4 bases of the junction unmatched. CDR1 is MNHEY, CDR2 SVGAGI, per germline.

This clone has a single count. This chain uses TRBV15 with TRBJ2-1; D perhaps matches TRBD2 (8 bases). Germline V gives CDR1 LNHNV, CDR2 YYDKDF (reference sequence). The germline V and J ends were trimmed by 2 bases and 6 bases, with 20 bases remaining between them. CDR3 length: 17 amino acids. CDR3 coding DNA: TGTGCCACCAGCAGACCCACCGCCCGGGAGGGGGCCAATGAGCAGTTCTTC. This sequence encodes CATSRPTAREGANEQFF.

The CDR3, as DNA: TGTGCCAGCTCACCAAGTAGAACTAATGAAAAACTGTTTTTT. This gives the protein CASSPSRTNEKLFF. The chain employs TRBV18 and TRBJ1-4; the D is unclear. In germline, CDR1 is KGHSH, CDR2 LQKENI. V lost 2 bases to trimming and J lost 1 base, with 5 bases between them. The length of the CDR3 is 14 residues. The entire variable domain, with the rest obtained from reference TRBV18 and TRBJ1-4, is as follows: NAGVMQNPRHLVRRRGQEARLRCSPMKGHSHVYWYRQLPEEGLKFMVYLQKENIIDESGMPKERFSAEFPKEGPSILRIQQVVRGDSAAYFCASSPSRTNEKLFFGSGTQLSVL.

About this clone itself: Distinct nucleotide sequences in the sample also encode this CDR3. The J gene is TRBJ1-2, the V gene TRBV10-3; no reliable D call. From germline, CDR1 is ENHRY and CDR2 SYGVKD. With 0 bases removed from V and 4 bases from J, the gap between germline ends came to 6 bases. This CDR3 comprises 13 residues. The CDR3 protein is CAISESRGYGYTF. CDR3 nucleotide sequence: TGTGCCATCAGTGAGTCTAGAGGCTATGGCTACACCTTC.

J is TRBJ2-3 and V is TRBV7-2; TRBD1 matches 7 bases. In germline, CDR1 is SGHTA, CDR2 FQGNSA. The trim removed 1 base at V and 5 bases at J, leaving 9 bases unmatched. This CDR3 has 16 residues. Here the CDR3 DNA reads TGTGCCAGCAGCTTAGGAGGGGGCAGGGTTGAAGATACGCAGTATTTT. Translating gives CASSLGGGRVEDTQYF.

CDR3 sequence: CASSSKSAGPKYF. CDR3 in DNA: TGCGCCAGCAGCTCCAAGTCAGCGGGGCCGAAGTACTTC. V gene TRBV5-1 combines with J gene TRBJ2-7, with TRBD2 matching over 7 bases. This CDR3 contains 13 residues. Germline CDR1 SGHRS, CDR2 YFSETQ. Trimming took 3 bases from V and 11 from J; bases not matched to a gene: 11.

The rearrangement uses TRBV28 and TRBJ2-7, with D unresolved. V was shortened by 5 bases and J by 3 bases, with 14 bases between the two germline ends. CDR3 size: 14 residues. Germline lookup yields CDR1 MDHEN and CDR2 SYDVKM. The CDR3 sequence is CASSPSRIFYEQYF. Written as DNA, the CDR3 is TGTGCCAGCAGTCCCTCCAGGATTTTCTACGAGCAGTACTTC.

The gene calls are TRBV5-1 and TRBJ1-2, with 11 bases that match TRBD1. The germline V gene has CDR1 SGHRS and CDR2 YFSETQ. The CDR3 has 17 amino acids. V was pared by 3 bases and J by 5 bases, with 12 bases of the junction left unmatched. The CDR3 nucleotides read TGCGCCAGCAGCTCCCGGACAGGGGGCGACGGTCGGTATGGCTACACCTTC. Amino acid sequence: CASSSRTGGDGRYGYTF.

The chain carries TRBV4-1 and TRBJ1-3; 8 nucleotides match TRBD1. After removal of 1 base from V and 3 bases from J, the junction contained 5 bases not matched to a gene. CDR1 and CDR2 from the germline V gene are MGHRA and YSYEKL. This CDR3 contains 16 residues. The CDR3 nucleotides read TGCGCCAGCAGCCAAGTTTATGGACAGGGTGGAAACACCATATATTTT. It specifies CASSQVYGQGGNTIYF.

This chain uses TRBV29-1 with TRBJ2-3, with 7 bases lining up with TRBD2. Germline trimming cut 3 bases from V and 2 bases from J; bases unmatched to any gene: 5. Germline V gene data show CDR1 as SQVTM and CDR2 as ANQGSEA. This CDR3 has 14 amino acids. Here the CDR3 DNA reads TGCAGCGTTGATGGCGCGGGGGTCACAGATACGCAGTATTTT. As protein: CSVDGAGVTDTQYF.

This chain links TRBV7-9 with TRBJ2-7; no reliable D call. V was shortened by 5 bases and J by 2 bases, with 7 bases between the two germline ends. CDR3 size: 12 residues. From germline, CDR1 is SEHNR and CDR2 FQNEAQ (reference sequence). CDR3 coding DNA: TGTGCCAGCAGCGTAGGGCCCTACGAGCAGTACTTC. It encodes CASSVGPYEQYF.

V is TRBV27 and J is TRBJ2-7, with D possibly matching TRBD2 (6 bases). V dropped 3 bases and J dropped 9 bases, with 18 bases sitting between them. CDR3 size: 14 residues. Germline CDR1 and CDR2: MNHEY and SMNVEV (reference sequence). The CDR3 nucleotides read TGTGCCAGCAGTTTCCCCGGGACTGACAGACGGCAGTACTTC. Its protein product is CASSFPGTDRRQYF.